The 23 T cell receptor beta chains reported below all come from one sample, sequenced in a study of CD8+CD57+ T cells in acquired aplastic anemia. Individuals selected for sequencing had exhibited CD8+CD57+ cell expansion on flow cytometry. Genomic DNA templated the TCR beta VDJ and CDR3 profiling. TCRdb independently ran MiXCR on the reads; one entry per CDR3 protein. The repertoire holds about 180,000 distinct CDR3 sequences, with about 45% as singletons. Source material: sorted CD4+, CD8+, or CD8+CD57+ T cells (not recorded which) from PBMCs. The receptors originated from a human donor with aplastic anemia.

This clonotype came up many times. The V and J genes are TRBV10-2 and TRBJ2-2; D perhaps matches TRBD2 (7 bases). The CDR3 runs to 13 residues. V was cut by 4 bases and J by 6 bases, with 9 bases left in between. Looked up from germline, CDR1 is WSHSY and CDR2 is SAAADI. In nucleotides, the CDR3 is TGCGCCAGCAGTGTGGGGGGGCCCGGGGAGCTGTTTTTT. This codes for CASSVGGPGELFF.

On this clonotype: This could be a read error, since a much larger clone is one nucleotide away. The V gene is TRBV19, the J gene TRBJ1-5; D ambiguous. Trimming pared 5 bases from V and 7 bases from J, leaving 12 bases between. The length of the CDR3 is 13 residues. The germline gives CDR1 LNHDA, CDR2 SQIVND (reference sequence). The CDR3 bases are TGTGCCAGTAGTGAAGTGTATGGCCAGCCCCAGCATTTT. It specifies CASSEVYGQPQHF.

The J gene is TRBJ1-6, the V gene TRBV10-3; 9 bases match TRBD1. This CDR3 region has 14 residues. Germline CDR1 and CDR2: ENHRY and SYGVKD. The V and J ends lost 10 bases and 9 bases, in that order; junction bases with no gene match: 10. CDR3 protein: CATDLQGALSPLHF. The CDR3 DNA reads TGTGCCACCGATCTACAGGGGGCGCTTTCACCCCTCCACTTT.

In this sample, this clonotype turned up many times. V usage is TRBV6-1 and J usage is TRBJ1-6; D may be TRBD1 (6 bases). The V gene's germline CDR1 is MNHNS and CDR2 SASEGT. The CDR3 is made up of 15 amino acids. Deletions cut 8 bases from V and 6 bases from J, with 17 bases between. For the CDR3, the DNA is TGTGCCAGCGGTCCCGGGGGGCGGATTAATTCACCCCTCCACTTT. Its translation: CASGPGGRINSPLHF.

V and J are TRBV2 and TRBJ1-1; no clear D gene. CDR3 length: 12 residues. Germline values: CDR1 SNHLY, CDR2 FYNNEI. With 3 bases removed from V and 10 bases from J, the gap between germline ends came to 12 bases. The CDR3 loop is CASSDYEGIAFF. The CDR3 DNA follows: TGTGCCAGCAGTGATTATGAGGGTATAGCTTTCTTT.

Comment on this clonotype: With a much larger clone just one base away, this may be a read error. V gene TRBV12-3 or TRBV12-4 combines with J gene TRBJ1-4; no definite D call. The CDR3 extends over 11 amino acids. The CDR3 is CASSLGERLFF. The CDR3 nucleotides read TGTGCCAGCAGTTTGGGAGAAAGACTGTTTTTT.

The chain uses TRBV7-2 and TRBJ1-2, with D hard to call. Trimming shortened V by 1 base and J by 2 bases, and 8 bases separated the two germline ends. This CDR3 contains 14 residues. Germline lookup yields CDR1 SGHTA and CDR2 FQGNSA. CDR3 DNA sequence: TGTGCCAGCAGCTTAGATGGCGGAAACTATGGCTACACCTTC. The encoded protein is CASSLDGGNYGYTF.

The chain is built from TRBV12-3 or TRBV12-4 and TRBJ2-5; D gene uncertain. Trimming shortened V by 7 bases and J by 5 bases, and 14 bases separated the two germline ends. CDR3 length equals 13 residues. The CDR3 reads CASTQSGAETQYF. CDR3 coding DNA: TGTGCCAGCACTCAATCTGGTGCGGAGACCCAGTACTTC.

This clonotype has only a few counts. The chain couples TRBV12-3 or TRBV12-4 to TRBJ1-6; D is unresolved. V lost 5 bases to trimming and J lost 10 bases, with 9 bases between them. This CDR3 contains 12 residues. The CDR3 DNA reads as TGTGCCAGCAGTACGACCGACTCACCCCTCCACTTT. Protein: CASSTTDSPLHF.

Only a few counts were recorded for this clonotype. The J gene is TRBJ1-1, the V gene TRBV15; TRBD1 might be the D (5 bases). V lost 3 bases, J lost 10 bases, and 12 bases lay in between. Per the germline V gene, CDR1 is LNHNV and CDR2 is YYDKDF (reference sequence). The CDR3 is 12 amino acids. The CDR3 nucleotides read TGTGCCACCAGCAGTGCGTCGGGGCCAGCTTTCTTT. This sequence encodes CATSSASGPAFF.

This clonotype has only a few counts. The chain combines TRBV10-3 with TRBJ1-2, with 7 bases matching TRBD1. J was trimmed by 3 bases and V by 2 bases; bases with no gene match: 6. The CDR3 runs to 15 residues. Germline-derived CDR1 and CDR2 are ENHRY and SYGVKD. The CDR3 DNA reads TGTGCCATCAGTGAGCTGCAGGGGGAGGACTATGGCTACACCTTC. Protein product: CAISELQGEDYGYTF.

In its sample, this clonotype was seen many times. The chain combines TRBV20-1 with TRBJ1-2; D possibly corresponds to TRBD1 (5 bases). This CDR3 spans 13 amino acids. Trimming took off 3 bases at V and 12 bases at J, with 20 bases between the two ends. CDR1 is DFQATT, CDR2 SNEGSKA, per germline (reference sequence). CDR3 coding DNA: TGCAGTGCTAGTCCTGGGGAGGGGTGGGTTCACACCTTC. This codes for CSASPGEGWVHTF.

This clonotype has a count of ten or more. Here the CDR3 reads CASSGTGIAGELFF. CDR3 DNA: TGTGCCAGCAGTGGTACAGGGATCGCCGGGGAGCTGTTTTTT. The chain is built from TRBV6-1 and TRBJ2-2; a possible D gene is TRBD1 (6 bases). The germline V gene has CDR1 MNHNS and CDR2 SASEGT. This CDR3 contains 14 residues. Trimming took off 4 bases at V and 6 bases at J, with 12 bases between the two ends.

A remark on this clonotype: One base away lies a much larger clone, so this may be a sequencing read error. V gene TRBV2 combines with J gene TRBJ1-1, with D unclear. The CDR3 has 14 residues. The germline gives CDR1 SNHLY, CDR2 FYNNEI. The V gene lost 7 bases and the J gene lost 3 bases, with 15 bases spanning the gap. CDR3 in amino acids: CASKPPGRDTEAFF. The CDR3 region has the DNA TGTGCCAGCAAACCACCGGGGAGGGACACTGAAGCTTTCTTT.

This clonotype was picked up one time. In DNA form, the CDR3 reads TGTGCCACCAGTGCTACAGGCACAGATACGCAGTATTTT. As protein: CATSATGTDTQYF. The rearrangement uses TRBV24-1 and TRBJ2-3, with D hard to call. The CDR3 is 13 residues long. V was shortened by 5 bases and J by 1 base, with 6 bases between the two germline ends. Per the germline V gene, CDR1 is KGHDR and CDR2 is SFDVKD.

This clonotype was counted many times. The V call is TRBV2, the J call TRBJ2-1; 13 bases line up with TRBD2. The CDR3 has 14 amino acids. V was pared by 7 bases and J by 9 bases, with 6 bases of the junction left unmatched. Looked up from germline, CDR1 is SNHLY and CDR2 is FYNNEI. Here the CDR3 DNA reads TGTGCCAGCACCGGGACTAGCGGGGACGTTGAGCAGTTCTTC. Translated, it gives CASTGTSGDVEQFF.

This clonotype showed up just a few times. This clone may be a read error of a much larger clone one base away. This chain joins TRBV7-3 and TRBJ2-3; D possibly corresponds to TRBD2 (5 bases). V lost 8 bases, J lost 6 bases, and 24 bases lay in between. The CDR3 contains 16 residues. CDR1 and CDR2 from the germline V gene are SGHTA and FQGTGA. The CDR3 DNA is TGTGCCAGCGGTCGCGACTCTGTGGCTAGCTTGGATACGCAGTATTTT. Translating gives CASGRDSVASLDTQYF.

The chain links TRBV29-1 to TRBJ1-1, with a weak D call TRBD1 (6 bases). CDR1 and CDR2 (germline): SQVTM, ANQGSEA. The CDR3 length is 13 residues. V lost 7 bases and J lost 0, with 12 bases in between. For the CDR3, the DNA is TGCAGCGGCCGTGGACAGATGAACACTGAAGCTTTCTTT. It encodes CSGRGQMNTEAFF. The full variable domain, completed using reference TRBV29-1 and TRBJ1-1, is SAVISQKPSRDICQRGTSLTIQCQVDSQVTMMFWYRQQPGQSLTLIATANQGSEATYESGFVIDKFPISRPNLTFSTLTVSNMSPEDSSIYLCSGRGQMNTEAFFGQGTRLTVV.

This clonotype turned up a few times. This CDR3 is CSVEEGSYGYTF. DNA of the CDR3: TGCAGCGTTGAAGAAGGCAGCTATGGCTACACCTTC. This chain connects TRBV29-1 to TRBJ1-2, with D unclear. Trimming shortened V by 0 bases and J by 4 bases, and 6 bases separated the two germline ends. Per germline, CDR1 SQVTM and CDR2 ANQGSEA. The CDR3 has 12 residues.

The gene calls are TRBV20-1 and TRBJ2-6, with 9 bases lining up with TRBD2. The germline V gene has CDR1 DFQATT and CDR2 SNEGSKA (reference sequence). The CDR3 contains 16 residues. The junction had 5 bases not matched to a gene; V was cut back by 5 bases and J by 0 bases. DNA for the CDR3: TGCAGTGCTGGAGCGGGGGGCCCCTCTGGGGCCAACGTCCTGACTTTC. Translating gives CSAGAGGPSGANVLTF.

V is TRBV6-1 and J is TRBJ2-5; D is possibly TRBD2 (6 bases). The CDR3 totals 14 residues. V was clipped by 4 bases and J by 5 bases, with 14 bases between them. Per the germline V gene, CDR1 is MNHNS and CDR2 is SASEGT. CDR3 DNA sequence: TGTGCCAGCAGTGGTCAGGAGGGTTGGGAGACCCAGTACTTC. Protein product: CASSGQEGWETQYF.

This clonotype was found a few times. The V call is TRBV12-3 or TRBV12-4, the J call TRBJ2-1; TRBD1 matches 10 bases. The V and J ends lost 2 bases and 7 bases, in that order; junction bases with no gene match: 11. This CDR3 comprises 17 residues. The CDR3 here is CASSLLLRTGGANEQFF. DNA of the CDR3: TGTGCCAGCAGTTTACTCCTCCGGACAGGGGGGGCAAATGAGCAGTTCTTC.

The rearrangement links TRBV10-3 to TRBJ1-1; D not certain. The CDR3 length is 14 residues. The V gene lost 2 bases and the J gene lost 1 base, with 8 bases spanning the gap. Germline loops: CDR1 ENHRY, CDR2 SYGVKD. In DNA, the CDR3 is TGTGCCATCAGTGAGAGACACGGGAACACTGAAGCTTTCTTT. It translates to CAISERHGNTEAFF.